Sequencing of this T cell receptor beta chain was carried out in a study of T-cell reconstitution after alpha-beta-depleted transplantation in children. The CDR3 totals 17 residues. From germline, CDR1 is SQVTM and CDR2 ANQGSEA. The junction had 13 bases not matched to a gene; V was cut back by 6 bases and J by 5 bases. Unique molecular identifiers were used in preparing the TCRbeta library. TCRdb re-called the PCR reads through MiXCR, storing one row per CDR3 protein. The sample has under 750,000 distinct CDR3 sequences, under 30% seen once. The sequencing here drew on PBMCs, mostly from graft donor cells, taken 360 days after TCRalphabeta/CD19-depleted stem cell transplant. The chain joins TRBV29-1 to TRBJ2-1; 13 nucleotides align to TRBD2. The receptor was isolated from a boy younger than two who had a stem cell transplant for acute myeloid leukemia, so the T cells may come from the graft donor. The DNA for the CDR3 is TGCAGCGTCCCGGGACTAGCGGGGACATACAAAGACAATGAGCAGTTCTTC. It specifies CSVPGLAGTYKDNEQFF.